A single count supports the clone carrying this T cell receptor beta chain. It was CD45RO-negative cells, positively selected for CCR7, that made up naive CD8 cells, with terminally differentiated effector memory CD45RA+ cells excluded. This record belongs to a study of shared clonotypes between healthy human individuals. Clones were read by immunoSEQ multiplex PCR, and TCRdb kept only the in-frame ones, dropping some. Of some 2.1 million clones in the sample, over 85% were seen once. The CDR3 contains 16 residues. With V trimmed by 0 bases and J by 3 bases, 7 bases remained unmatched. Germline V gene data show CDR1 as SGHDN and CDR2 as FVKESK.

Sequenced sample: naive CD8+ T cells from PBMCs. This sequence joins TRBV14 and TRBJ1-1; the match to TRBD1 covers 7 bases. This sequence was found in a man younger than 30 in good health. Some clones in this sample may be carry-over from other donors' samples. CDR3 loop: CASSQDRGGLDTEAFF. The CDR3 nucleotides are TGTGCCAGCAGCCAAGACAGGGGGGGCTTGGACACTGAAGCTTTCTTT.